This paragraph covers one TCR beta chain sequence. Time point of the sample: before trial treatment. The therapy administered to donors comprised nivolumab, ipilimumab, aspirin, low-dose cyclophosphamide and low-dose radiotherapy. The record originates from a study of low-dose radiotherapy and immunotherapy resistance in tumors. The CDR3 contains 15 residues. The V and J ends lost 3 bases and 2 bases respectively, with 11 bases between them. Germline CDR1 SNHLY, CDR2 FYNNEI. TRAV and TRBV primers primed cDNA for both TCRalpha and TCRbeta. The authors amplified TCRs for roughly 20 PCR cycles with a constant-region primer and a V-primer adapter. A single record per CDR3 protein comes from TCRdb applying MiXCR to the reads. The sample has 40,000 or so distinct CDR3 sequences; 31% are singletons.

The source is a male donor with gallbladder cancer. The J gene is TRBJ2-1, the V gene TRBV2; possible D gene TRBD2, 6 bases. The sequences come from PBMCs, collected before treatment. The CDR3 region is CASSDFAGTYNEQFF. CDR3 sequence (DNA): TGTGCCAGCAGTGACTTTGCGGGGACCTACAATGAGCAGTTCTTC.